Below, one T cell receptor beta chain is given with its context. Antigen: not known. The sample is drawn from a study of cytotoxic CD8 clonotypes in ibrutinib-treated CLL. Points from the study as a whole: For progressing versus sustained-remission patients, sampling times were not the same. Public clonotypes, an uncommon group, contracted or remained stable on treatment.

Researchers set a sequencing depth target of 1 in 200,000 to 1 in 1 million T cells. Using immunoSEQ multiplex PCR, the repertoire was profiled, and TCRdb retains in-frame clones only, with some absent. The data show around 310,000 clones, with 80% seen just once and 5.5% to 8% held by the top ten. The CDR3 is 11 amino acids. Per germline, CDR1 GTSNPN and CDR2 SVGIG (reference sequence). The V gene lost 5 bases and the J gene lost 5 bases, with 9 bases spanning the gap. The sequencing here drew on PBMCs, taken before ibrutinib treatment. This receptor was taken from a human donor with chronic lymphocytic leukemia. This chain uses TRBV30 with TRBJ2-5; D not certain. CDR3: CAWSVPETQYF. CDR3 sequence (DNA): TGTGCCTGGTCCGTTCCGGAGACCCAGTACTTC.